A single sample is the source of the 15 T cell receptor beta chains below, sequenced in a study of somatic mutations in cytotoxic T cells in rheumatoid arthritis. The table came from immunoSEQ multiplex PCR; TCRdb's copy has only in-frame clones and leaves some out. The repertoire consists of roughly 20,000 clones, with about 83% occurring once and the leading ten covering roughly 14%. Sequencing was carried out using CD8+ T cells sorted from blood. These TCRs come from an adult with rheumatoid arthritis.

The V and J genes are TRBV28 and TRBJ2-3, with a weak D call TRBD2 (5 bases). Trimming cost V 3 bases and J 1 base, with 17 bases left between them. The CDR3 runs to 17 residues. CDR1 and CDR2 from the germline V gene are MDHEN and SYDVKM. CDR3 DNA: TGTGCCAGCAGTTTCGAATTCCCGGGATCGCGCACAGATACGCAGTATTTT. Its protein product is CASSFEFPGSRTDTQYF.

This chain connects TRBV19 to TRBJ2-2; D might be TRBD1 (6 bases). Per the germline V gene, CDR1 is LNHDA and CDR2 is SQIVND (reference sequence). V was cut by 5 bases and J by 6 bases, with 22 bases left in between. This CDR3 has 17 amino acids. The CDR3 sequence is CASSELAGQFLAGELFF. CDR3 coding DNA: TGTGCCAGTAGTGAACTCGCCGGACAGTTCTTAGCCGGGGAGCTGTTTTTT.

The chain links TRBV5-6 to TRBJ1-5; weak D call: TRBD1 (6 bases). Germline assignment: CDR1 SGHDT and CDR2 YYEEEE. V shed 5 bases and J shed 2 bases, with 14 bases lying between them. CDR3 size: 15 residues. The CDR3 sequence: CASSDGGGGNQPQHF. CDR3 DNA: TGTGCCAGCAGTGACGGTGGGGGCGGCAATCAGCCCCAGCATTTT.

The chain is built from TRBV5-1 and TRBJ1-3; D gene ambiguous. Germline V gene lookup returns CDR1 SGHRS and CDR2 YFSETQ. The CDR3 runs to 16 residues. V lost 2 bases to trimming and J lost 3 bases, with 15 bases between them. CDR3 nucleotide sequence: TGCGCCAGCAGCTTAGAAAGTCCGGGGTTTGGAAACACCATATATTTT. It specifies CASSLESPGFGNTIYF.

The chain is built from TRBV19 and TRBJ2-5; TRBD2 agrees at 10 bases. With 8 bases clipped from V and 3 bases from J, the junction kept 3 bases outside the gene matches. This CDR3 has 13 residues. Germline V CDR1 and CDR2: LNHDA, SQIVND (reference sequence). The DNA of the CDR3 is TGTGCCAGTTGCCTAGCGGGAGAAGAGACCCAGTACTTC. As protein: CASCLAGEETQYF.

The chain links TRBV5-1 to TRBJ1-1; D may be TRBD1 (5 bases). The V end lost 1 base, the J end lost 0 bases, and 10 bases lay between the germline ends. The germline V gene encodes CDR1 SGHRS and CDR2 YFSETQ. There are 15 residues in the CDR3. The DNA of the CDR3 is TGCGCCAGCAGCTTGCAGGGTCGGCTGAACACTGAAGCTTTCTTT. Its protein is CASSLQGRLNTEAFF. The full variable domain, its missing parts supplied by reference TRBV5-1 and TRBJ1-1, is KAGVTQTPRYLIKTRGQQVTLSCSPISGHRSVSWYQQTPGQGLQFLFEYFSETQRNKGNFPGRFSGRQFSNSRSEMNVSTLELGDSALYLCASSLQGRLNTEAFFGQGTRLTVV.

This chain joins TRBV4-3 and TRBJ2-7, with no clear D. V lost 0 bases, J lost 2 bases, and 11 bases lay in between. Per germline, CDR1 LGHNA and CDR2 YSLEER. The CDR3 is made up of 15 amino acids. The CDR3 coding sequence is TGCGCCAGCAGCCAAGAACATTTTGGCACCTACGAGCAGTACTTC. Protein sequence: CASSQEHFGTYEQYF.

The rearrangement links TRBV7-9 to TRBJ2-7; weak D call: TRBD2 (5 bases). V was shortened by 3 bases and J by 6 bases, with 12 bases between the two germline ends. The germline gives CDR1 SEHNR, CDR2 FQNEAQ (reference sequence). The CDR3 is made up of 13 amino acids. CDR3 sequence: CASSFPLATEQYF. The DNA of the CDR3 is TGTGCCAGCAGCTTTCCCCTAGCTACCGAGCAGTACTTC.

The chain has TRBV27 and TRBJ2-7; possibly TRBD1 for D (6 bases). Trimming shortened V by 5 bases and J by 5 bases, and 16 bases separated the two germline ends. This CDR3 contains 14 residues. The germline gives CDR1 MNHEY, CDR2 SMNVEV (reference sequence). Here the CDR3 DNA reads TGTGCCAGCAGTCCAAACCCACAGGGTCACGAGCAGTACGTC. Residues: CASSPNPQGHEQYV.

The rearrangement joins TRBV5-1 to TRBJ2-3; TRBD2 matches 9 bases. The CDR3 runs to 18 residues. The germline V gene encodes CDR1 SGHRS and CDR2 YFSETQ. The J segment lost 4 bases and the V segment lost 0 bases, leaving 12 bases of the junction unmatched. The chain's CDR3 is CASSLEASGALRADTQYF. DNA for the CDR3: TGCGCCAGCAGCTTGGAAGCTAGCGGGGCGTTGCGGGCAGATACGCAGTATTTT.

V gene TRBV13 combines with J gene TRBJ2-1, with D perhaps TRBD2 (5 bases). The V gene lost 1 base and the J gene lost 0 bases, with 7 bases spanning the gap. The CDR3 is 15 amino acids. Per the germline V gene, CDR1 is PRHDT and CDR2 is FYEKMQ (reference sequence). CDR3 amino acids: CASSLAGSSYNEQFF. DNA for the CDR3: TGTGCCAGCAGCTTAGCGGGGAGCTCCTACAATGAGCAGTTCTTC.

The chain uses TRBV10-3 and TRBJ2-7; possibly TRBD1 or TRBD2 for D (6 bases each). The CDR3 is 13 residues long. Looked up from germline, CDR1 is ENHRY and CDR2 is SYGVKD. V gave up 6 bases and J gave up 2 bases, with 11 bases separating them. Here the CDR3 DNA reads TGTGCCATCAGGCGGGACACTCCCTACGAGCAGTACTTC. The encoded protein is CAIRRDTPYEQYF.

This rearrangement joins TRBV19 to TRBJ1-4; D unclear. Between the trimmed V and J ends, which lost 4 bases and 1 base, there was a span of 10 bases. Germline CDR1 is LNHDA and CDR2 is SQIVND (reference sequence). The CDR3 has 15 residues. CDR3 sequence: CASSTRTGTNEKLFF. The CDR3, as DNA: TGTGCCAGTAGTACCAGGACTGGAACTAATGAAAAACTGTTTTTT.

The chain links TRBV27 to TRBJ1-5; no firm D call. The CDR3 spans 13 residues. Germline V lookup: CDR1 MNHEY, CDR2 SMNVEV (reference sequence). Between the trimmed V and J ends, which lost 4 bases and 0 bases, there was a span of 4 bases. The CDR3 DNA reads TGTGCCAGCAGTTCGGTTAGCAATCAGCCCCAGCATTTT. Residues: CASSSVSNQPQHF.

This sequence joins TRBV5-4 and TRBJ2-3, with TRBD1 identical over 7 bases. This CDR3 comprises 13 residues. V was clipped by 4 bases and J by 5 bases; unmatched bases: 4. CDR1 is SGHNT and CDR2 is YYREEE in the germline V gene (reference sequence). CDR3 residues: CASSGQAEDTQYF. The CDR3 DNA sequence: TGTGCCAGCAGCGGACAGGCGGAAGATACGCAGTATTTT.